This T cell receptor (beta chain) was obtained from a study of T cell responses to AZD1222 COVID-19 vaccine (dated by TCRdb to the early 2020s). General notes on the study: TCR sequencing was performed for roughly 250 trial participants, of whom about 200 were given two doses of AZD1222 and around 25 were given two doses of MenACWY control vaccine. Trial participants were enrolled by age into subgroups of 18-55, 56-69 and 70-plus years, and around 150, 28 and 57 TCR-sequenced participants, respectively, were included in these subgroups. General findings and caveats noted by the study authors: CD4 TCRs associated with the vaccine covered the entire spike protein, and the dominant responses were in regions 160-218 and 743-854. Conclusions about previously exposed vaccinees are limited because only a handful of AZD1222 recipients were SARS-CoV-2 seropositive at baseline. Most participants were white British and females outnumbered males, and the authors suggested that clonal diversity may have been underestimated. Epitopes outside the regions mutated in the B.1.351 and B.1.1.7 variants were reportedly recognized by nearly half of the unique spike-specific TCRs. Because no day 14 peak-response samples were available, repertoires were characterized only after the peak T cell response. After two AZD1222 doses, spike-specific TCR breadth and depth were significantly higher than at day 0 and than in MenACWY recipients. The 56-69-year group was small, and its depth increase did not reach significance, likely because of low power.

Explained via the paper, the time point label denotes: about 28 days (+/-7) after the second vaccine dose. AZD1222 recipients whose second dose came at about 4 weeks and those whose second dose came at about 12 weeks were combined into one group, since spike-specific TCR depth and breadth did not differ between the two schedules. The vaccinee samples were drawn from two UK trials, COV001 and COV002, one of which was a single-blind randomized controlled phase 2/3 trial testing AZD1222 (ChAdOx1 nCoV-19) in healthy adults. For TCRbeta chain sequencing, PBMC samples from trial participants were taken at day 0 and at day 28 after the second dose. Reading the germline V gene gives CDR1 SGHAT and CDR2 FQNNGV. Measured from the cysteine to the phenylalanine, the CDR3 is 12 residues long. The read is trimmed to its CDR3 DNA, 36 bases read in frame from base 1. V sheds 2 bases and J sheds 12 bases, leaving 10 bases between their ends.

The CDR3 regions of human TCRbeta chains were analyzed by immunosequencing. Processing in the source paper ran as follows. TCRs in the repertoires were matched against a reference library of SARS-CoV-2-specific TCRs that had been generated with the MIRA antigen-specificity platform. Breadth was defined as the fraction of unique TCRs that were SARS-CoV-2-associated. Depth was defined as the fraction of total T cells that were SARS-CoV-2-associated. Using the MIRA data, every spike-specific TCR was mapped to the spike region that the TCR reacted to and assigned to either a CD4 or a CD8 class. Log10-transformed breadth and depth values were compared by one-way ANOVA with Sidak's multiple comparisons tests. Imported from immuneACCESS, the table was reduced by TCRdb to in-frame sequences with V and J called. These copies leave out some clones; in studies compared against another copy, an unresolved V gene accounts for under half, and the cause of the remainder is not known. The V and J calls and the clone size are those of that table, but D and trimming were determined from the DNA. This sample comprises 250,000 to 300,000 clones, 90% to 95% of them detected only once. The ten largest account for roughly 0.51% of the sample.

This clone occurred once. No cognate antigen has been identified for it. Within one base of it there is no much larger clone, and no base qualities were kept. The TCR sequence derives from an adult who received the AZD1222 COVID-19 vaccine. The chain is encoded by TRBV11-2 joined to TRBJ1-4; matching of 5 bases hints at TRBD1 as the D gene. The sample in question was peripheral blood, obtained 28 days after the second AZD1222 dose. The DNA is as follows: TGTGCCAGCAGCTTACGGGGGGAGGAACTGTTTTTT. Translated, this gives CASSLRGEELFF.